This T cell receptor (beta chain) was identified during a study of cytomegalovirus exposure and HLA in healthy donors. The wider study: Approximately 83 million unique TCRs from HLA-typed donors were held in an early data release. Broader study findings: Near-uniform donor sequencing depth was presumed by presence/absence analyses.

Use of 60 Vbeta and 13 Jbeta primers characterized the PCR. The assay was immunoSEQ multiplex PCR, and TCRdb's table has in-frame clones only and misses some. The data hold about 160,000 clones, with roughly two thirds observed a single time. Details on this clone: The antigen remains unidentified. At one end the junction does not follow the germline gene, possibly because of a read error.

CDR3 length: 13 residues. Germline CDR1 and CDR2: LNHDA and SQIVND (reference sequence). The sequenced material came from PBMCs. The clonotype was recovered from a woman aged 25 to 39 in good health and CMV-seronegative. The chain uses TRBV19 and TRBJ2-1; D is unclear. CDR3 DNA sequence: TGTGCCAGTAGTATAGACAGGTACAATGGGCAGTTCTTC. Residues: CASSIDRYNGQFF.